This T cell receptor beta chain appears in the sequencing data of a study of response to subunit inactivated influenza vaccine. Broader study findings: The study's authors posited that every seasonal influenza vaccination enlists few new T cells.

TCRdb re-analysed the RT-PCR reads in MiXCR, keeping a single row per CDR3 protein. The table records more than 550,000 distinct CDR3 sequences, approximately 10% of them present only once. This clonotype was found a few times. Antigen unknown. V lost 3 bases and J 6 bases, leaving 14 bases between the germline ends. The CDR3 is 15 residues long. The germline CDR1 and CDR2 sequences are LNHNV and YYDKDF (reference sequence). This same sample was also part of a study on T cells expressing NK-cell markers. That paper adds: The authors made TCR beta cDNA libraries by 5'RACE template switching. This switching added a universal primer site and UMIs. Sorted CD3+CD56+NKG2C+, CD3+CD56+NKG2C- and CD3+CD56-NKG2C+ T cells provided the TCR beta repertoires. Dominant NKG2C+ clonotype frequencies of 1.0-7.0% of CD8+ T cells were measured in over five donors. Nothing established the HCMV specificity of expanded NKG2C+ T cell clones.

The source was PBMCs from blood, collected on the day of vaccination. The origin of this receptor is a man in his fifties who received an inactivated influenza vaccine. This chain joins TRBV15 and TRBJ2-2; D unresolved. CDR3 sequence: CATSREKIRAGELFF. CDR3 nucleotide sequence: TGTGCCACCAGCAGGGAGAAAATTAGGGCCGGGGAGCTGTTTTTT.